This T cell receptor beta chain appears in the sequencing data of a study of T cells after yellow fever vaccination (dated by TCRdb to the late 2010s). Regarding the complete study: The SMART-Seq v4 Ultra Low Input RNA kit was used to prepare libraries from fractions with low cell numbers. Two healthy male donors, one aged 18 to 30 and one aged 30 to 40 years, made up the cohort. Blood was collected at multiple timepoints before and after primary and secondary immunization, and bulk PBMC replicates and cell subsets were isolated. To follow T-cell clones before and after both primary and booster YFV17D yellow fever vaccination, bulk TCR alpha and beta repertoires underwent longitudinal sequencing. Results the study describes overall, beyond this receptor: Most clones expanded after primary vaccination (almost 97% of CD4 and roughly 91% of CD8) were re-detected after the booster, suggesting that broad memory maintenance occurred. The study included only a couple of donors, which limits how far the findings can be generalized. A small share of clonotypes was detected in both CD4 and CD8 compartments, with the overlap likely arising from convergent recombination. Compared with the primary T-cell response, the secondary T-cell response was weaker but faster, peaking on day 5 rather than day 15. FACS-sorted repertoires could contain abundant contaminating clonotypes from the bulk population, so computational filtering was required.

The CDR3 sequence holds 15 residues, the cysteine and phenylalanine included. The only DNA kept is the CDR3, 45 bases in frame from the first base. V sheds 3 bases and J sheds 5 bases, leaving 14 bases between their ends. A few counts support this clonotype. Its antigen is still unknown. Per-base qualities were not stored, and no clone one base away is much larger. The sample's treatment or condition, from its label and the paper: live attenuated yellow fever vaccine strain. At each blood-draw timepoint, two biological replicates of bulk PBMCs were collected. PBMCs were isolated from peripheral blood using a standard Ficoll-Paque protocol. RNA was extracted with TriZol from bulk PBMCs, CD4 and CD8 fractions, and dextramer-positive and dextramer-negative fractions. The sample was run on an Illumina NovaSeq 6000. TCR cDNA was synthesized by 5'RACE template switching, which introduced a universal primer site and unique molecular identifiers. Priming of cDNA synthesis was performed from both the TCR alpha and TCR beta constant segments. Library amplification used two PCR steps, and the second PCR step added sample barcodes and sequencing adapters. Sequencing of the libraries was done on either Illumina HiSeq 2500 (2x100 bp) or NovaSeq (2x150 bp). Per the original workflow: MIGEC handled demultiplexing of reads and collapsing into UMI consensus sequences, while MiXCR performed V(D)J alignment. Using edgeR on replicate PBMC samples, clonotypes were called vaccine-responding if FDR was below 0.01 and the log2 fold change was above 5 up to day 15. Each bulk clonotype received a CD4 or CD8 identity based on whether the sequenced CD4 or CD8 repertoire contained that clonotype at higher abundance. TCRdb reanalyzed the raw reads on its own, using fastp at Q25 for trimming and MiXCR for clone calling, and kept in-frame beta chains. Merged by CDR3 protein, the rows form single entries marked with the most common genes and DNA. The V and J calls were determined by TCRdb, not by the authors. The sample profile shows some 350,000 distinct CDR3 sequences; roughly 4.3% of them were found once. 20% to 25% of the sample is held by the ten biggest clonotypes.

The source was PBMCs, collected 5 days after the yellow fever booster vaccination. The V gene is TRBV12-3 or TRBV12-4 and the J gene is TRBJ1-5; TRBD1 is possibly the D segment (5 matching bases). The origin of this receptor is a man between 18 and 29 years old who received the YFV17D yellow fever vaccine. For the CDR3, the sequence is CASSFMLQGDQPQHF. The sequenced DNA: TGTGCCAGCAGTTTTATGTTGCAGGGAGATCAGCCCCAGCATTTT.